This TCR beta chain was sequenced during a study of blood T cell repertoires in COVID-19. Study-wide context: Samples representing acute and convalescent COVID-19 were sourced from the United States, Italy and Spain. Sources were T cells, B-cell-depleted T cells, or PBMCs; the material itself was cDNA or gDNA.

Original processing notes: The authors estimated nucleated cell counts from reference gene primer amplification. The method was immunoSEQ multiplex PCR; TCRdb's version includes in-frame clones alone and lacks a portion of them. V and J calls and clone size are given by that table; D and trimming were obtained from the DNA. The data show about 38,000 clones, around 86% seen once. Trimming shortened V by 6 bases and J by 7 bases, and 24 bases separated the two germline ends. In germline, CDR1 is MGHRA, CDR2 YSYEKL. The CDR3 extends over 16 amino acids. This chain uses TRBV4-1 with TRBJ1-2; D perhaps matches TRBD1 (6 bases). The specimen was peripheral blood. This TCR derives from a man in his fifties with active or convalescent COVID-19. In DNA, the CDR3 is TGCGCCAGCAGGACCGACAGGACCCTTCCTGGCGGTGGCTACACCTTC. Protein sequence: CASRTDRTLPGGGYTF.